Listed here is a single T cell receptor beta chain. This clonotype was found a few times. Its antigen is still unknown. Per-base qualities were not stored, and no clone one base away is much larger. This sample was taken from a study of T-cell memory formation after mild COVID-19 (dated by TCRdb to 2020 to 2023). For the wider study: TCR sequence clusters from the two donors were largely donor specific. T-cell clones expanding and contracting after mild COVID-19 in two donors were tracked by longitudinal TCRalpha and TCRbeta repertoire sequencing. The cohort was made up of two young adult volunteers, one female and one male, who were previously healthy.

Including the terminal cysteine and phenylalanine, the CDR3 comprises 15 residues. Solely the CDR3 DNA is kept, with 45 bases framed from the first base. The germline V gene supplies CDR1 MGHRA and CDR2 YSYEKL. At the junction V is shortened by 1 base and J by 0 bases, with 6 bases in between. The investigation overall reported the following: Some responding clones were detected in pre-infection memory, which suggested that pre-existing cross-reactive memory T cells had joined the SARS-CoV-2 response. SARS-CoV-2 specificity was not confirmed for the second-wave clones peaking on day 37. Clones contracting from day 15 to 85 had balanced CD4/CD8 phenotypes, while a second wave expanding from day 15 to 37 was biased towards CD4+. The study included only two mild cases, and larger cohorts that include severe cases with pre-infection samples were judged to be necessary. Contracting CD4+ clones were located mainly in the CM and EM memory subsets, whereas CD8+ clones were found to be enriched in EMRA.

Ficoll-Paque density gradient centrifugation was the method used to isolate PBMCs. The sequencer listed for this sample is Illumina NovaSeq 6000. cDNA libraries for TCRalpha and TCRbeta were prepared by 5'RACE using constant-segment primers, with sample barcodes and unique molecular identifiers added. Trizol reagent was used to extract RNA from every sample. Amplification of the libraries took two PCR steps, and the second step added a second sample barcode plus Illumina TruSeq adapters. Sequencing of the libraries was done on an Illumina NovaSeq, producing 2 x 150 bp paired-end reads. As for the authors' bioinformatics: The reads were demultiplexed and collapsed into UMI-guided consensus sequences using migec v1.2.7. Using mixcr v2.1.11, UMI consensuses were aligned to TRA and TRB V and J templates and then assembled into clonotypes. A clonotype was counted as expanded or contracted only when both edgeR and NoisET called the clonotype significant, with the noise models trained on biological replicates. For edgeR calls, a false discovery rate-adjusted p below 0.01 and a log2 fold-change threshold of 1 were applied. As an exploratory analysis of dynamics, max-normalized trajectories of the 1000 most abundant clonotypes were examined by PCA with hierarchical clustering. Each responding clone was given a CD4 or CD8 phenotype based on the CD4+ and CD8+ repertoires, which had been sequenced separately. TCRdb handled the public reads itself, with Q25 trimming in fastp and clone calling in MiXCR, and kept productive beta chains. Every entry covers one CDR3 protein and lists the most common genes and DNA from its rows. V and J calls and clone size were set by TCRdb, not the authors. This sample is represented by 400,000 to 500,000 distinct CDR3 sequences; 18% of them were singletons. The top ten constitute around a fifth of the sample.

This chain is built from TRBV4-1 and TRBJ2-2; the D gene cannot be resolved reliably. This clonotype originated in a man aged 18 to 35 who had mild COVID-19 (a few samples of this study predate the infection). The sample titles of this study are shuffled in the database, so cell type and time point are left out; the donor was told from shared clones. The sequenced sample was PBMCs or a T cell subset sorted from them (not recorded which). The CDR3 amino acid sequence is: CASSQGPTNTGELFF. The DNA sequence follows: TGCGCCAGCAGCCAAGGCCCAACGAACACCGGGGAGCTGTTTTTT.